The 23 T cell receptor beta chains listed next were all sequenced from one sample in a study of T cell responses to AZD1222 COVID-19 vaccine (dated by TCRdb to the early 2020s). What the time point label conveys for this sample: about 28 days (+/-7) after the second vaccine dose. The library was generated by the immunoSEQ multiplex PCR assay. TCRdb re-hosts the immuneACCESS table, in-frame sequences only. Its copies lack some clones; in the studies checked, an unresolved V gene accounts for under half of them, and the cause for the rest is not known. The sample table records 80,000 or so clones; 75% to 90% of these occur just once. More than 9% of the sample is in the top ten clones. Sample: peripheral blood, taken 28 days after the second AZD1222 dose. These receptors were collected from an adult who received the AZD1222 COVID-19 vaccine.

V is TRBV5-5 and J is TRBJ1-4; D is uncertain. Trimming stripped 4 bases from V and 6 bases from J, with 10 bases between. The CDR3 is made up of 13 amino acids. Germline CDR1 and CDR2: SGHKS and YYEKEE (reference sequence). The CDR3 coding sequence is TGTGCCAGCAGCGACGGACGGGATGAAAAACTGTTTTTT. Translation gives CASSDGRDEKLFF.

DNA for the CDR3: TGTGCCAGCAGTTTCCAGCCCAGCGAGAGAACAGATACGCAGTATTTT. Translation gives CASSFQPSERTDTQYF. V gene TRBV27 combines with J gene TRBJ2-3; no reliable D call. Trimming pared 3 bases from V and 3 bases from J, leaving 16 bases between. This CDR3 is 16 amino acids long. Per germline, CDR1 MNHEY and CDR2 SMNVEV (reference sequence).

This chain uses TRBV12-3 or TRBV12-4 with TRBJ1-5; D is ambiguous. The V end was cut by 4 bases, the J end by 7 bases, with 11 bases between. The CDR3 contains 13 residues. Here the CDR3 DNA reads TGTGCCAGCAGTTCGGAGGGTTTCCAGCCCCAGCATTTT. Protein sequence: CASSSEGFQPQHF.

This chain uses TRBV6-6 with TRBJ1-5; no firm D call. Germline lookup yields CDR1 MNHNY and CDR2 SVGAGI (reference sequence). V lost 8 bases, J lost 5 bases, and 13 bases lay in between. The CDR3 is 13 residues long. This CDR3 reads CASRGVSDQPQHF. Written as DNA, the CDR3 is TGTGCCAGCCGTGGGGTATCGGATCAGCCCCAGCATTTT.

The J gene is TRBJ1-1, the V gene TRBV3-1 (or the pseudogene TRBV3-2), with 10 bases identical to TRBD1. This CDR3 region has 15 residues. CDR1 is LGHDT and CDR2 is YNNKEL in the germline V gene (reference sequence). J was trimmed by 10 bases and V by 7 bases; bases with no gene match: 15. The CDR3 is CASIDVTGGEFRAFF. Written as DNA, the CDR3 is TGTGCCAGCATTGATGTGACAGGGGGCGAGTTTCGAGCTTTCTTT.

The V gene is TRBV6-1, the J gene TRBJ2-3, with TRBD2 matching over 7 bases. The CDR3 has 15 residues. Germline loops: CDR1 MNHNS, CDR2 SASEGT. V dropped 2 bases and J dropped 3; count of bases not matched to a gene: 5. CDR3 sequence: CASSELGLVTDTQYF. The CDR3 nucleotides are TGTGCCAGCAGTGAACTTGGACTAGTAACAGATACGCAGTATTTT.

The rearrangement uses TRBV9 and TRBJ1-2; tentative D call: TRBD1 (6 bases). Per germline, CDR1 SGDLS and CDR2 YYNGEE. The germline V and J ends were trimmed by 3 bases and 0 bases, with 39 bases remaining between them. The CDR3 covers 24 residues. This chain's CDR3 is CASSEYRDGASAPLPSSPNYGYTF. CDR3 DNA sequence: TGTGCCAGCAGCGAATACAGGGATGGAGCTTCCGCTCCTCTACCTTCGTCGCCTAACTATGGCTACACCTTC.

The CDR3 region is CASSLEGSVYGYTF. CDR3 sequence (DNA): TGTGCCAGCAGCTTAGAGGGCAGCGTCTATGGCTACACCTTC. The chain combines TRBV7-8 with TRBJ1-2; D is ambiguous. The CDR3 is 14 amino acids. V was shortened by 1 base and J by 4 bases, with 10 bases between the two germline ends. CDR1 and CDR2 from the germline V gene are SGHVS and FQNEAQ.

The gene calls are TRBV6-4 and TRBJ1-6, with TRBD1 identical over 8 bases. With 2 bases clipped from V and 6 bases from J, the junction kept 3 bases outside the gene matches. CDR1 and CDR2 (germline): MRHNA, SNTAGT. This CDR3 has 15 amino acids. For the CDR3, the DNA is TGTGCCAGCAGTGACGGGACAGGAATTAATTCACCCCTCCACTTT. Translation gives CASSDGTGINSPLHF.

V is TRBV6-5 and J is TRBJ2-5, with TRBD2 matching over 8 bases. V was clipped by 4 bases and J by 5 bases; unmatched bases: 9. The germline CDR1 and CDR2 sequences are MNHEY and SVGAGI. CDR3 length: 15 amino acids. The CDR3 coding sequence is TGTGCCAGCAGTTCCGGGGGGGCGCGAAAGGAGACCCAGTACTTC. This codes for CASSSGGARKETQYF.

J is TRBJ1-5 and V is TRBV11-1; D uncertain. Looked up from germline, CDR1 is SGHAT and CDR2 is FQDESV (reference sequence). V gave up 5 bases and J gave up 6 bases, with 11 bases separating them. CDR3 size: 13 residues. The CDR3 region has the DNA TGTGCCAGCAGCCCCGACCATATTCAGCCCCAGCATTTT. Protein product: CASSPDHIQPQHF.

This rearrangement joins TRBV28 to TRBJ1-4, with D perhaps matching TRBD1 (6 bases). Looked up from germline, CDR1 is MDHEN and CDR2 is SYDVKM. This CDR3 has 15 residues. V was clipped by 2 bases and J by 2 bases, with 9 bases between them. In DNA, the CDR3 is TGTGCCAGCAGTTTACCCACAGGGACTAATGAAAAACTGTTTTTT. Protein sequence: CASSLPTGTNEKLFF.

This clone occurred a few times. The CDR3 bases are TGTGCCAGCAGCCAAGACTTCGCGGGGCCGCTGAACACCGGGGAGCTGTTTTTT. Its protein is CASSQDFAGPLNTGELFF. J is TRBJ2-2 and V is TRBV4-2; tentative D call: TRBD2 (6 bases). V was shortened by 0 bases and J by 1 base, with 15 bases between the two germline ends. The CDR3 sequence is 18 residues long. Germline loops: CDR1 LGHNA, CDR2 YNFKEQ.

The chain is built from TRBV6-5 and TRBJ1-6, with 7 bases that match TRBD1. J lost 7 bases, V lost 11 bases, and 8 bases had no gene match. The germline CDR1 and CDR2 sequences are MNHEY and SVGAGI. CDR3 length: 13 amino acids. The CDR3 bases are TGTGCCGCCAGGGACAGTGAGAATTCACCCCTCCACTTT. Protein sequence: CAARDSENSPLHF.

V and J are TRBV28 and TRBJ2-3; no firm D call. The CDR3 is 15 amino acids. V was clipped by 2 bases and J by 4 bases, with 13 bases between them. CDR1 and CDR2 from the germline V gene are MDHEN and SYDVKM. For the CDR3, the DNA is TGTGCCAGCAGTTTAGCTGGATTTGACGCAGATACGCAGTATTTT. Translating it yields CASSLAGFDADTQYF.

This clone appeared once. In DNA, the CDR3 is TGTGCCAGCACGTACACAGGGGGGAGCTCCTACGAGCAGTACTTC. This codes for CASTYTGGSSYEQYF. The chain has TRBV7-2 and TRBJ2-7, with 8 bases that match TRBD1. This CDR3 is 15 amino acids long. Per the germline V gene, CDR1 is SGHTA and CDR2 is FQGNSA. J was trimmed by 0 bases and V by 7 bases; bases with no gene match: 8.

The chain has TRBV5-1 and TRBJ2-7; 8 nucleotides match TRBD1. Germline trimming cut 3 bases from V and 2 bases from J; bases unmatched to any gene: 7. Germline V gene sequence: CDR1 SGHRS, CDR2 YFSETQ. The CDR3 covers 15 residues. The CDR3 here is CASSSPDRGAYEQYF. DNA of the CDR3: TGCGCCAGCAGCTCCCCCGACAGGGGCGCCTACGAGCAGTACTTC. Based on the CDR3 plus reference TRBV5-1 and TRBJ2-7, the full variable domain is KAGVTQTPRYLIKTRGQQVTLSCSPISGHRSVSWYQQTPGQGLQFLFEYFSETQRNKGNFPGRFSGRQFSNSRSEMNVSTLELGDSALYLCASSSPDRGAYEQYFGPGTRLTVT.

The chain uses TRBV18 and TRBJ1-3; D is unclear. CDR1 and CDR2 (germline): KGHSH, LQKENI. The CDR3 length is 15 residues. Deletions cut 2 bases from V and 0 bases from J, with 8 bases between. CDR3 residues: CASSPSRPSGNTIYF. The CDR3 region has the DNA TGTGCCAGCTCACCAAGCAGACCCTCTGGAAACACCATATATTTT.

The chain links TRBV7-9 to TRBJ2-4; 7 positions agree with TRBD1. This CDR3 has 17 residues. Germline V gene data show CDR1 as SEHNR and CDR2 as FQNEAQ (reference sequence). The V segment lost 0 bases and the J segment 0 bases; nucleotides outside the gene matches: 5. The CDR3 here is CASSLAYQGVAKNIQYF. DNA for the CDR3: TGTGCCAGCAGCTTAGCCTACCAGGGGGTAGCCAAAAACATTCAGTACTTC.

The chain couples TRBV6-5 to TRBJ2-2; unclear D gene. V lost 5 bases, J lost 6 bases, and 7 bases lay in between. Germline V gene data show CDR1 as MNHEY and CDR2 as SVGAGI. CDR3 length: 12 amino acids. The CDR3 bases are TGTGCCAGCAGTCCCCTTCCCGGGGAGCTGTTTTTT. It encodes CASSPLPGELFF.

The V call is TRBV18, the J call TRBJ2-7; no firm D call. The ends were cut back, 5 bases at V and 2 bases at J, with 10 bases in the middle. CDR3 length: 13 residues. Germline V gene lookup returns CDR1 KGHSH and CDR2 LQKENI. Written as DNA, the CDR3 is TGTGCCAGCTCAATGGCAGTGACCTACGAGCAGTACTTC. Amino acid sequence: CASSMAVTYEQYF.

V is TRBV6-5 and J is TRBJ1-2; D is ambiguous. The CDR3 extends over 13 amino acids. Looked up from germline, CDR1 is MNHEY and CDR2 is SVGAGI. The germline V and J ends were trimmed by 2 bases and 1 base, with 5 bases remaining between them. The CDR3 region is CASSYSDNYGYTF. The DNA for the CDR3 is TGTGCCAGCAGTTACAGCGATAACTATGGCTACACCTTC.

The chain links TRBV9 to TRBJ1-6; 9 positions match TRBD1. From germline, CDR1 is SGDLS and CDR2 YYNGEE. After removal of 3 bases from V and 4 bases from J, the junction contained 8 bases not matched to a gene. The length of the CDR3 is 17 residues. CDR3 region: CASSGGPGQGYNSPLHF. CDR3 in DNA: TGTGCCAGCAGCGGGGGCCCGGGACAGGGTTATAATTCACCCCTCCACTTT.